The 18 T cell receptor beta chains below were found in one sample sequenced in a study of blood T cell repertoires in COVID-19. The method was immunoSEQ multiplex PCR; TCRdb's version includes in-frame clones alone and lacks a portion of them. The data contain 130,000 to 150,000 clones, less than 85% of them singletons. Input material: peripheral blood. The source of these receptors is a woman aged 80 or older in a cohort sampled during active or convalescent COVID-19.

The chain recombines TRBV6-2 or TRBV6-3 with TRBJ2-4; tentatively, D is TRBD2 (5 bases). Germline V lookup: CDR1 MNHEY, CDR2 SVGEGT. The CDR3 has 16 residues. The V gene lost 4 bases and the J gene lost 0 bases, with 13 bases spanning the gap. CDR3 nucleotide sequence: TGTGCCAGCAGTTTCGGACTCCTTATAGCCAAAAACATTCAGTACTTC. As protein: CASSFGLLIAKNIQYF.

The CDR3 sequence is CASSLQVSLGGAFF. CDR3 in DNA: TGTGCCAGCAGCTTACAGGTTAGCTTAGGGGGAGCTTTCTTT. The chain joins TRBV11-2 to TRBJ1-1; D possibly corresponds to TRBD1 (6 bases). This CDR3 has 14 amino acids. The V gene lost 2 bases and the J gene lost 10 bases, with 17 bases spanning the gap. Per the germline V gene, CDR1 is SGHAT and CDR2 is FQNNGV.

The chain joins TRBV7-2 to TRBJ1-1; the D gene is possibly TRBD1 (6 bases). The CDR3 has 15 residues. Germline loops: CDR1 SGHTA, CDR2 FQGNSA. V shed 0 bases and J shed 4 bases, with 12 bases lying between them. CDR3 protein: CASSLALTGPTEAFF. In DNA form, the CDR3 reads TGTGCCAGCAGCTTAGCGCTCACAGGGCCCACTGAAGCTTTCTTT.

The genes are TRBV7-9 and TRBJ2-5; TRBD2 is a possible D gene (6 bases). V was trimmed by 4 bases and J by 5 bases, leaving 20 bases between them. Looked up from germline, CDR1 is SEHNR and CDR2 is FQNEAQ (reference sequence). The CDR3 loop spans 16 amino acids. CDR3 sequence reads: CASSSRGAGASETQYF. DNA of the CDR3: TGTGCCAGCAGCTCGCGGGGTGCCGGGGCTAGCGAGACCCAGTACTTC.

The V call is TRBV10-3, the J call TRBJ1-2; D is possibly TRBD1 (5 bases). CDR1 is ENHRY, CDR2 SYGVKD, per germline. The CDR3 consists of 14 residues. The V and J ends lost 2 bases and 4 bases respectively, with 11 bases between them. The CDR3 sequence: CAISELGHLYGYTF. DNA of the CDR3: TGTGCCATCAGTGAGCTAGGACACCTCTATGGCTACACCTTC.

V usage is TRBV18 and J usage is TRBJ2-1; possible D gene TRBD1, 6 bases. CDR1 and CDR2 from the germline V gene are KGHSH and LQKENI. With 4 bases removed from V and 8 bases from J, the gap between germline ends came to 18 bases. There are 15 residues in the CDR3. In DNA form, the CDR3 reads TGTGCCAGCTCACTGCAACAGGGTGTGGGTGATGAGCAGTTCTTC. Residues: CASSLQQGVGDEQFF. Full variable domain (remainder filled in from reference TRBV18 and TRBJ2-1): NAGVMQNPRHLVRRRGQEARLRCSPMKGHSHVYWYRQLPEEGLKFMVYLQKENIIDESGMPKERFSAEFPKEGPSILRIQQVVRGDSAAYFCASSLQQGVGDEQFFGPGTRLTVL.

This sequence joins TRBV3-1 (or the pseudogene TRBV3-2) and TRBJ2-6, with a possible D match to TRBD1 (5 bases). Germline V gene lookup returns CDR1 LGHDT and CDR2 YNNKEL (reference sequence). Trimming removed 0 bases from V and 4 bases from J, with 25 bases in between. This CDR3 is 21 amino acids long. CDR3 DNA sequence: TGTGCCAGCAGCCAAGATAATGTTCGTCAGGGCCTCTTAGGAGGGGCCAACGTCCTGACTTTC. It is translated as CASSQDNVRQGLLGGANVLTF.

This clone was observed once. Here the CDR3 reads CASSFGTGFPDTQYF. The CDR3 region has the DNA TGCGCCAGCAGTTTTGGGACAGGGTTTCCAGATACGCAGTATTTT. J is TRBJ2-3 and V is TRBV5-1; 9 bases are shared with TRBD1. The CDR3 has 15 residues. CDR1 SGHRS and CDR2 YFSETQ come from the germline V gene. V was pared by 5 bases and J by 4 bases, with 8 bases of the junction left unmatched.

This sequence joins TRBV4-2 and TRBJ1-4, with D possibly matching TRBD1 (6 bases). V lost 5 bases, J lost 3 bases, and 13 bases lay in between. CDR3 length: 15 residues. Germline CDR1 LGHNA, CDR2 YNFKEQ. This CDR3 is CASSAQGTSNEKLFF. The CDR3 bases are TGTGCCAGCAGCGCACAGGGTACCTCTAATGAAAAACTGTTTTTT.

This chain links TRBV6-5 with TRBJ1-1; TRBD1 agrees at 9 bases. This CDR3 region has 16 residues. Germline-derived CDR1 and CDR2 are MNHEY and SVGAGI. V shed 0 bases and J 8 bases; nucleotides not matched to a gene: 10. The CDR3 coding sequence is TGTGCCAGCAGTTACTCCTTCGGACAGGGGACCCCAGAAGCTTTCTTT. This encodes CASSYSFGQGTPEAFF.

The chain links TRBV7-9 to TRBJ1-2; 7 positions agree with TRBD1. Trimming cost V 0 bases and J 3 bases; bases outside gene matches: 4. Germline loops: CDR1 SEHNR, CDR2 FQNEAQ (reference sequence). This CDR3 has 15 amino acids. CDR3 in DNA: TGTGCCAGCAGCTTAGCTATGACAGGGCACTATGGCTACACCTTC. Translated: CASSLAMTGHYGYTF.

The J gene is TRBJ2-3, the V gene TRBV6-6, with 8 nucleotides matching TRBD2. The CDR3 totals 15 residues. Per germline, CDR1 MNHNY and CDR2 SVGAGI (reference sequence). V lost 2 bases, J lost 6 bases, and 7 bases stayed unmatched. The CDR3 bases are TGTGCCAGCAGTTACGTCGCGGGGGGTACTGATACGCAGTATTTT. Protein sequence: CASSYVAGGTDTQYF.

The rearrangement uses TRBV27 and TRBJ2-2, with 8 bases fitting TRBD2. The length of the CDR3 is 16 residues. V trimming: 3 bases; J trimming: 3 bases; junction bases outside the gene matches: 6. CDR1 and CDR2 (germline): MNHEY, SMNVEV (reference sequence). CDR3 coding DNA: TGTGCCAGCAGTTTGGGTCGCGGGGGGTACACCGGGGAGCTGTTTTTT. Amino acids: CASSLGRGGYTGELFF.

The CDR3 sequence: CASSRGSAGGGKDTQYF. CDR3 DNA sequence: TGTGCCAGCAGCCGCGGGAGTGCGGGCGGGGGGAAGGATACGCAGTATTTT. This rearrangement joins TRBV4-2 to TRBJ2-3; 8 bases agree with TRBD2. The V gene's germline CDR1 is LGHNA and CDR2 YNFKEQ. The CDR3 loop spans 17 amino acids. V was pared by 4 bases and J by 6 bases, with 15 bases of the junction left unmatched.

V is TRBV2 and J is TRBJ2-5, with 9 positions matching TRBD2. The germline V gene encodes CDR1 SNHLY and CDR2 FYNNEI. V lost 6 bases to trimming and J lost 5 bases; unmatched junction nucleotides: 4. The CDR3 contains 13 residues. The chain's CDR3 is CASRLAGTETQYF. DNA of the CDR3: TGTGCCAGCAGACTAGCGGGTACGGAGACCCAGTACTTC.

This sequence joins TRBV6-1 and TRBJ1-2; 12 bases line up with TRBD1. With 4 bases clipped from V and 1 base from J, the junction kept 10 bases outside the gene matches. Germline V gene data show CDR1 as MNHNS and CDR2 as SASEGT. The CDR3 totals 18 residues. DNA of the CDR3: TGTGCCAGCAGTGGAACTATGGGACAGGGGGCGTTTAACTATGGCTACACCTTC. Amino acids: CASSGTMGQGAFNYGYTF.

The chain combines TRBV27 with TRBJ1-6; D may be TRBD1 (6 bases). Germline V gives CDR1 MNHEY, CDR2 SMNVEV (reference sequence). The CDR3 totals 13 residues. V was cut by 5 bases and J by 8 bases, with 10 bases left in between. The CDR3 nucleotides are TGTGCCAGCAGTATTTACAGGGATTCACCCCTCCACTTT. It codes for CASSIYRDSPLHF.

The V gene is TRBV11-1, the J gene TRBJ1-2; TRBD1 agrees at 9 bases. After removal of 4 bases from V and 2 bases from J, the junction contained 8 bases not matched to a gene. The germline V gene has CDR1 SGHAT and CDR2 FQDESV (reference sequence). This CDR3 region has 16 residues. The CDR3, as DNA: TGTGCCAGCAGCTCGGCCCTGGACAGGGGCAACTATGGCTACACCTTC. It specifies CASSSALDRGNYGYTF. The complete variable domain, with remaining parts taken from reference TRBV11-1 and TRBJ1-2, reads EAEVAQSPRYKITEKSQAVAFWCDPISGHATLYWYRQILGQGPELLVQFQDESVVDDSQLPKDRFSAERLKGVDSTLKIQPAELGDSAMYLCASSSALDRGNYGYTFGSGTRLTVV.